The 13 T cell receptor beta chains below all came from one sample that was sequenced in a study of cytomegalovirus exposure and HLA in healthy donors. 60 Vbeta and 13 Jbeta primers were used in PCR. TCRdb keeps only in-frame clones here, not all; method: immunoSEQ multiplex PCR. The repertoire consists of approximately 190,000 clones, with roughly 81% occurring once and the leading ten covering 2.1%. Sample: PBMCs. These receptors were collected from a woman younger than 45 in good health and CMV-seropositive.

V and J are TRBV5-4 and TRBJ2-2; 9 bases align to TRBD2. The length of the CDR3 is 16 residues. Losses at the gene ends were 4 bases for V and 6 bases for J; bases not matched to a gene: 10. The V gene's germline CDR1 is SGHNT and CDR2 YYREEE (reference sequence). The CDR3 nucleotides read TGTGCCAGCAGCCCAATAGCGCGGGAGGGGTCCGGGGAGCTGTTTTTT. This codes for CASSPIAREGSGELFF. Variable domain in full (rest from reference TRBV5-4 and TRBJ2-2): ETGVTQSPTHLIKTRGQQVTLRCSSQSGHNTVSWYQQALGQGPQFIFQYYREEENGRGNFPPRFSGLQFPNYSSELNVNALELDDSALYLCASSPIAREGSGELFFGEGSRLTVL.

CDR3 residues: CASSPDPGGAGQPQHF. CDR3 DNA sequence: TGTGCCAGCAGTCCGGACCCAGGGGGCGCGGGTCAGCCCCAGCATTTT. This rearrangement joins TRBV2 to TRBJ1-5; 8 bases agree with TRBD1. Unmatched junction bases numbered 12, after V lost 5 bases and J lost 6 bases. Per germline, CDR1 SNHLY and CDR2 FYNNEI. The CDR3 has 16 amino acids.

The chain uses TRBV29-1 and TRBJ1-1; possible D gene TRBD1, 6 bases. CDR1 SQVTM and CDR2 ANQGSEA come from the germline V gene. The germline V and J ends were trimmed by 4 bases and 0 bases, with 21 bases remaining between them. The CDR3 totals 17 residues. CDR3 residues: CSVAGQRRGLVNTEAFF. As DNA, the CDR3 is TGCAGCGTTGCTGGGCAGCGAAGGGGGTTGGTGAACACTGAAGCTTTCTTT.

The rearrangement links TRBV7-3 to TRBJ2-3; 7 bases agree with TRBD1. The CDR3 sequence is 14 residues long. The V segment lost 5 bases and the J segment 4 bases; nucleotides outside the gene matches: 6. The germline CDR1 and CDR2 sequences are SGHTA and FQGTGA. The CDR3 region has the DNA TGTGCCAGCAGCAACCCAGGGACAGCAGATACGCAGTATTTT. This gives the protein CASSNPGTADTQYF.

The gene calls are TRBV28 and TRBJ2-5, with 8 bases that match TRBD2. CDR1 MDHEN and CDR2 SYDVKM come from the germline V gene. CDR3 size: 16 residues. Germline trimming cut 3 bases from V and 4 bases from J; bases unmatched to any gene: 10. DNA of the CDR3: TGTGCCAGCAGTTTTATTCAAGCGGGAGCGGTAGAGACCCAGTACTTC. It translates to CASSFIQAGAVETQYF.

This clone was seen once. The chain couples TRBV5-1 to TRBJ2-3; 9 positions agree with TRBD2. Germline CDR1 reads SGHRS; CDR2 reads YFSETQ. This CDR3 has 15 amino acids. Germline trimming cut 7 bases from V and 5 bases from J; bases unmatched to any gene: 11. In nucleotides, the CDR3 is TGCGCCAGCCTATTAGCGGGAGATTTCGGAGATACGCAGTATTTT. It codes for CASLLAGDFGDTQYF.

This clone occurred once. DNA of the CDR3: TGCAGCGTTGTTCAGGGTCCAGGGGAGACCCAGTACTTC. It specifies CSVVQGPGETQYF. This sequence joins TRBV29-1 and TRBJ2-5; the D gene is possibly TRBD1 (5 bases). This CDR3 is built from 13 residues. Germline V lookup: CDR1 SQVTM, CDR2 ANQGSEA. V was trimmed by 4 bases and J by 5 bases, leaving 14 bases between them. The full variable domain, in which reference TRBV29-1 and TRBJ2-5 provide the parts outside the CDR3, is SAVISQKPSRDICQRGTSLTIQCQVDSQVTMMFWYRQQPGQSLTLIATANQGSEATYESGFVIDKFPISRPNLTFSTLTVSNMSPEDSSIYLCSVVQGPGETQYFGPGTRLLVL.

The chain joins TRBV9 to TRBJ2-2; the match to TRBD2 covers 7 bases. The junction had 4 bases not matched to a gene; V was cut back by 5 bases and J by 0 bases. The CDR3 loop spans 15 amino acids. Germline values: CDR1 SGDLS, CDR2 YYNGEE. DNA for the CDR3: TGTGCCAGCAGGGGAGGGGCTGCGAACACCGGGGAGCTGTTTTTT. It yields the protein CASRGGAANTGELFF.

The CDR3 protein is CAWSIGAGGDEQYF. The CDR3 DNA is TGTGCCTGGAGTATCGGAGCGGGAGGAGACGAGCAGTACTTC. V is TRBV30 and J is TRBJ2-7; 9 bases align to TRBD2. With V trimmed by 2 bases and J by 5 bases, 7 bases remained unmatched. This CDR3 contains 14 residues. Germline V lookup: CDR1 GTSNPN, CDR2 SVGIG (reference sequence). Full variable domain (rest looked up from reference TRBV30 and TRBJ2-7): SQTIHQWPATLVQPVGSPLSLECTVEGTSNPNLYWYRQAAGRGLQLLFYSVGIGQISSEVPQNLSASRPQDRQFILSSKKLLLSDSGFYLCAWSIGAGGDEQYFGPGTRLTVT.

V usage is TRBV5-5 and J usage is TRBJ2-7; a weak D match, TRBD1 (6 bases). The CDR3 loop spans 14 amino acids. With 4 bases removed from V and 5 bases from J, the gap between germline ends came to 16 bases. The germline V gene encodes CDR1 SGHKS and CDR2 YYEKEE (reference sequence). Here the CDR3 reads CASSRTGQGNEQYF. The CDR3 bases are TGTGCCAGCAGCCGTACAGGGCAGGGGAACGAGCAGTACTTC.

V usage is TRBV6-6 and J usage is TRBJ1-5; a possible D gene is TRBD1 (6 bases). CDR1 is MNHNY and CDR2 is SVGAGI in the germline V gene (reference sequence). This CDR3 contains 12 residues. CDR3 DNA: TGTGCGGGGGCGTACGGCAATCAGCCCCAGCATTTT. It specifies CAGAYGNQPQHF.

This chain links TRBV28 with TRBJ1-2; D not resolved. Looked up from germline, CDR1 is MDHEN and CDR2 is SYDVKM. The CDR3 is 14 amino acids. With 4 bases removed from V and 8 bases from J, the gap between germline ends came to 17 bases. DNA of the CDR3: TGTGCCAGCAGTTCCACGGGCCTAAGCGGAGGCTACACCTTC. It translates to CASSSTGLSGGYTF.

This sequence joins TRBV28 and TRBJ2-3; D is ambiguous. The V gene lost 9 bases and the J gene lost 8 bases, with 15 bases spanning the gap. The CDR3 spans 12 residues. Germline CDR1 and CDR2: MDHEN and SYDVKM. In DNA, the CDR3 is TGTGCCAGTCCAAACAGATACGGTACGCAGTATTTT. It translates to CASPNRYGTQYF.